Presented here are 21 T cell receptor beta chains from one specimen sequenced in a study of blood T cell repertoires in COVID-19. Assay used: immunoSEQ multiplex PCR; TCRdb lists only in-frame clones, some missing. In the table there are about 200,000 clones, less than 80% of which are singletons. The material sequenced was peripheral blood. All receptors come from a man over 45 who had recovered from COVID-19.

The chain is built from TRBV6-2 or TRBV6-3 and TRBJ1-1; 9 bases line up with TRBD1. J lost 7 bases, V lost 5 bases, and 11 bases had no gene match. This CDR3 comprises 15 residues. CDR1 and CDR2 from the germline V gene are MNHEY and SVGEGT. CDR3 coding DNA: TGTGCCAGCAGTCGACCCGGACAGGGGAGAGGTGAAGCTTTCTTT. The encoded protein is CASSRPGQGRGEAFF.

This clone has a handful of counts. The V call is TRBV10-3, the J call TRBJ1-2; D ambiguous. There are 12 residues in the CDR3. From germline, CDR1 is ENHRY and CDR2 SYGVKD. V was cut by 2 bases and J by 8 bases, with 9 bases left in between. Here the CDR3 reads CAISEPGWGYTF. The CDR3 nucleotides read TGTGCCATCAGTGAGCCCGGGTGGGGCTACACCTTC.

There are a few counts of this clone. V gene TRBV27 combines with J gene TRBJ1-5, with no clear D. CDR1 and CDR2 from the germline V gene are MNHEY and SMNVEV (reference sequence). The length of the CDR3 is 12 residues. With 5 bases removed from V and 2 bases from J, the gap between germline ends came to 4 bases. The chain's CDR3 is CASSEGNQPQHF. In DNA, the CDR3 is TGTGCCAGCAGTGAGGGCAATCAGCCCCAGCATTTT.

This sequence joins TRBV10-3 and TRBJ2-3; D is possibly TRBD2 (5 bases). CDR1 and CDR2 (germline): ENHRY, SYGVKD. The CDR3 is 14 residues long. Trimming removed 7 bases from V and 2 bases from J, with 13 bases in between. In DNA form, the CDR3 reads TGTGCCATCACTGGGAGCGGAAACACAGATACGCAGTATTTT. Encoded protein: CAITGSGNTDTQYF.

The chain uses TRBV5-1 and TRBJ1-1; a weak D match, TRBD1 (5 bases). There are 15 residues in the CDR3. Germline CDR1 SGHRS, CDR2 YFSETQ. Trimming removed 4 bases from V and 5 bases from J, with 18 bases in between. The CDR3 DNA is TGCGCCAGCAGCCGCGGCCAGGGTATGAGGACTGAAGCTTTCTTT. Its protein is CASSRGQGMRTEAFF.

The rearrangement joins TRBV20-1 to TRBJ2-5, with 11 bases identical to TRBD2. With V trimmed by 3 bases and J by 5 bases, 17 bases remained unmatched. The germline CDR1 and CDR2 sequences are DFQATT and SNEGSKA (reference sequence). CDR3 length: 18 residues. This CDR3 reads CSASGSDGTSGDSETQYF. Here the CDR3 DNA reads TGCAGTGCTAGTGGTTCGGACGGGACTAGCGGAGATTCGGAGACCCAGTACTTC.

The chain links TRBV7-2 to TRBJ2-7; 10 bases agree with TRBD2. CDR3 length: 15 amino acids. The V segment lost 3 bases and the J segment 3 bases; nucleotides outside the gene matches: 5. Germline V CDR1 and CDR2: SGHTA, FQGNSA. The CDR3 DNA follows: TGTGCCAGCAGCTTGTCCGGGACTAGCGACTACGAGCAGTACTTC. Its translation is CASSLSGTSDYEQYF.

This chain uses TRBV5-4 with TRBJ2-7; 8 bases are a match to TRBD2. The CDR3 is 15 amino acids. Germline V gives CDR1 SGHNT, CDR2 YYREEE (reference sequence). Trimming took 2 bases from V and 2 from J; bases not matched to a gene: 6. The CDR3 here is CASSFYGTRTYEQYF. DNA for the CDR3: TGTGCCAGCAGCTTCTACGGGACTAGAACCTACGAGCAGTACTTC.

The V call is TRBV6-5, the J call TRBJ1-6; D is uncertain. CDR1 is MNHEY, CDR2 SVGAGI, per germline. Trimming removed 0 bases from V and 7 bases from J, with 13 bases in between. This CDR3 contains 16 residues. CDR3 sequence reads: CASSYSIVGKNSPLHF. In nucleotides, the CDR3 is TGTGCCAGCAGTTACTCGATAGTCGGGAAGAATTCACCCCTCCACTTT.

The chain carries TRBV25-1 and TRBJ2-1; D call uncertain. Per germline, CDR1 MGHDK and CDR2 SYGVNS. With 2 bases removed from V and 9 bases from J, the gap between germline ends came to 8 bases. The CDR3 is 12 amino acids. CDR3 nucleotides: TGTGCCAGCAGTGAAGGTAGGAGTGAGCAGTTCTTC. Protein sequence: CASSEGRSEQFF.

The chain's CDR3 is CASSSLDRQGGKLFF. CDR3 DNA sequence: TGTGCCAGCAGCTCCTTGGACAGGCAAGGAGGAAAACTGTTTTTT. The rearrangement links TRBV5-6 to TRBJ1-4; TRBD1 matches 7 bases. From germline, CDR1 is SGHDT and CDR2 YYEEEE. The J segment lost 10 bases and the V segment lost 3 bases, leaving 12 bases of the junction unmatched. This CDR3 contains 15 residues. Full variable domain (remainder filled in from reference TRBV5-6 and TRBJ1-4): DAGVTQSPTHLIKTRGQQVTLRCSPKSGHDTVSWYQQALGQGPQFIFQYYEEEERQRGNFPDRFSGHQFPNYSSELNVNALLLGDSALYLCASSSLDRQGGKLFFGSGTQLSVL.

The gene calls are TRBV19 and TRBJ1-4; D not certain. The CDR3 length is 16 residues. Per germline, CDR1 LNHDA and CDR2 SQIVND (reference sequence). V was cut by 2 bases and J by 8 bases, with 18 bases left in between. CDR3 nucleotides: TGTGCCAGTAGTATACAATCTCGGGTTTTAGGAGAAAAACTGTTTTTT. Amino acid sequence: CASSIQSRVLGEKLFF.

This chain links TRBV4-2 with TRBJ2-3; 10 nucleotides match TRBD1. This CDR3 has 18 amino acids. V gave up 1 base and J gave up 3 bases; unmatched junction bases: 10. Germline CDR1 and CDR2: LGHNA and YNFKEQ. The CDR3 sequence is CASSQVSVGTGVTDTQYF. The CDR3 nucleotides read TGTGCCAGCAGCCAAGTCTCCGTAGGGACAGGGGTGACAGATACGCAGTATTTT.

The V gene is TRBV6-4, the J gene TRBJ2-5; 10 nucleotides agree with TRBD2. Losses at the gene ends were 5 bases for V and 7 bases for J; bases not matched to a gene: 4. The germline V gene encodes CDR1 MRHNA and CDR2 SNTAGT. CDR3 length: 13 residues. CDR3 loop: CASSPSGSRTQYF. CDR3 nucleotide sequence: TGTGCCAGCAGTCCTAGCGGGAGTCGGACCCAGTACTTC.

The chain has TRBV19 and TRBJ2-1; D is perhaps TRBD2 (5 bases). The CDR3 runs 11 residues. V lost 6 bases, J lost 10 bases, and 10 bases lay in between. The germline CDR1 and CDR2 sequences are LNHDA and SQIVND (reference sequence). The chain's CDR3 is CASRGGWEQFF. Written as DNA, the CDR3 is TGTGCCAGTAGAGGAGGTTGGGAGCAGTTCTTC.

The chain joins TRBV10-1 to TRBJ2-3; 14 nucleotides agree with TRBD2. The junction had 6 bases not matched to a gene; V was cut back by 4 bases and J by 6 bases. This CDR3 contains 16 residues. CDR1 and CDR2 (germline): WNHNN, SYGVQD (reference sequence). The CDR3 sequence is CASSAGGLAGVDTQYF. DNA of the CDR3: TGCGCCAGCAGTGCGGGGGGACTAGCGGGAGTGGATACGCAGTATTTT.

J is TRBJ1-4 and V is TRBV19, with 9 bases fitting TRBD1. CDR1 is LNHDA, CDR2 SQIVND, per germline (reference sequence). The length of the CDR3 is 15 residues. The ends lost 7 bases at V and 4 bases at J; junction bases unmatched: 7. The CDR3 is CASNGPGQGNEKLFF. CDR3 sequence (DNA): TGTGCCAGTAATGGGCCGGGACAGGGTAATGAAAAACTGTTTTTT. Drawing the rest from reference TRBV19 and TRBJ1-4, the complete variable domain is DGGITQSPKYLFRKEGQNVTLSCEQNLNHDAMYWYRQDPGQGLRLIYYSQIVNDFQKGDIAEGYSVSREKKESFPLTVTSAQKNPTAFYLCASNGPGQGNEKLFFGSGTQLSVL.

The chain uses TRBV19 and TRBJ1-3; no definite D call. Trimming took off 6 bases at V and 4 bases at J, with 13 bases between the two ends. This CDR3 has 14 amino acids. Per the germline V gene, CDR1 is LNHDA and CDR2 is SQIVND (reference sequence). CDR3 residues: CASSPSIVGNTIYF. CDR3 sequence (DNA): TGTGCCAGTAGCCCTAGCATCGTCGGAAACACCATATATTTT.

In its sample, this clone was seen a few times. The chain employs TRBV12-5 and TRBJ2-2; D remains ambiguous. Germline loops: CDR1 LGHNT, CDR2 FRNRAP. The CDR3 is made up of 15 amino acids. The V gene lost 1 base and the J gene lost 4 bases, with 10 bases spanning the gap. This CDR3 is CASGLGALGTGELFF. DNA for the CDR3: TGTGCTAGTGGTTTGGGGGCGCTCGGCACCGGGGAGCTGTTTTTT.

This chain links TRBV27 with TRBJ2-7; 12 bases agree with TRBD2. The CDR3 totals 15 residues. V lost 5 bases and J lost 3; bases outside the gene matches: 5. Per germline, CDR1 MNHEY and CDR2 SMNVEV (reference sequence). The CDR3, as DNA: TGTGCCAGCAGTCTCTTGGGACTAGCGGGCTACGAGCAGTACTTC. Amino acids: CASSLLGLAGYEQYF.

The genes are TRBV6-5 and TRBJ2-1; D may be TRBD2 (6 bases). This CDR3 region has 13 residues. The ends were cut back, 4 bases at V and 10 bases at J, with 14 bases in the middle. Germline-derived CDR1 and CDR2 are MNHEY and SVGAGI. The CDR3 DNA reads TGTGCCAGCAGTTTGGCCCGGGAGAGGGAGCAGTTCTTC. Translating it yields CASSLAREREQFF.